This is a list of T cell receptor beta chains from one sample in a study of synovial regulatory T cells in juvenile arthritis. Sequencing was performed with immunoSEQ multiplex PCR; in TCRdb, only in-frame clones are kept and a portion is missing. Its table records 2,000 to 2,500 clones. Sequenced input: Treg cells from the synovium. Every receptor here comes from a donor younger than 30 with juvenile idiopathic arthritis. Both conserved end residues are part of each CDR3. Clone sizes are shown as how often the clone was seen (once, few, many) or a class if it is expanded.

j_call clone_size v_call cdr3_aa
TRBJ1-2 medium-sized TRBV4-1 CASSHVPRDSANYGYTF
TRBJ1-5 medium-sized TRBV10-3 CAISRGENQPQHF
TRBJ1-2 medium-sized TRBV18 CASSPRSDYGYTF
TRBJ1-6 medium-sized TRBV25-1 CASSPGSYNSPLHF
TRBJ1-2 medium-sized TRBV27 CASAPGGRVFTRYGYTF
TRBJ2-1 medium-sized TRBV18 CASSAQGANNEQFF
TRBJ2-2 medium-sized TRBV21-1 CASSSANTGLTGELFF
TRBJ2-7 medium-sized TRBV27 CASSLSGGYYEQYF
TRBJ2-3 medium-sized TRBV7-9 CASSLWRDGRDTQYF
TRBJ1-3 medium-sized TRBV7-9 CASSLRGTGNPSGNTIYF
TRBJ2-7 medium-sized TRBV5-1 CASSLVISGSYEQYF
TRBJ1-5 medium-sized TRBV6-1 CASSERLLGVGNQPQHF
TRBJ2-7 medium-sized TRBV10-3 CAIGPPGLGEQYF
TRBJ2-2 medium-sized TRBV27 CASSSPPSQTGELFF
TRBJ2-7 medium-sized TRBV12-5 CASGEGYSYEQYF
TRBJ2-7 medium-sized TRBV7-8 CASSRLRSYEQYF
TRBJ2-5 medium-sized TRBV6-6 CASTPQGTLWETQYF
TRBJ1-1 medium-sized TRBV30 CAWSEVAEAFF
TRBJ1-3 medium-sized TRBV19 CASSSSARAGNTIYF